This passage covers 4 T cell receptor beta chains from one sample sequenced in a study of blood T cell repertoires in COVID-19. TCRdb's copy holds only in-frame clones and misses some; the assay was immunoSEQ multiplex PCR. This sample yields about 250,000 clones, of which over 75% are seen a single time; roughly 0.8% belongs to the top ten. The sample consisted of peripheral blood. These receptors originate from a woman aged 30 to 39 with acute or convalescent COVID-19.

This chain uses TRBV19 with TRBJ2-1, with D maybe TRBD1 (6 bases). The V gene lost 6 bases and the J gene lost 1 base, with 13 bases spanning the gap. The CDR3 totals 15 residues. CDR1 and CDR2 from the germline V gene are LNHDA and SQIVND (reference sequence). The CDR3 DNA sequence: TGTGCCAGTAGACCGGGACACCTTTCCTACAATGAGCAGTTCTTC. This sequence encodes CASRPGHLSYNEQFF.

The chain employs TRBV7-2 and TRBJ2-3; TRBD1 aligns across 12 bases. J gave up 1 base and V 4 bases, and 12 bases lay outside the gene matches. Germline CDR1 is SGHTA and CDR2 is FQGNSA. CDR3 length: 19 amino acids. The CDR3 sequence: CASSYPGQGAVTRTDTQYF. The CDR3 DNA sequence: TGTGCCAGCAGCTATCCGGGACAGGGGGCTGTGACCCGCACAGATACGCAGTATTTT.

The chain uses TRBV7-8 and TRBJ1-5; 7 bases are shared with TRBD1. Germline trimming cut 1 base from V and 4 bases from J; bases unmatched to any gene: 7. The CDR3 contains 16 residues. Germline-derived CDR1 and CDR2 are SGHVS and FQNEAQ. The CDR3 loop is CASSLGAGQVNQPQHF. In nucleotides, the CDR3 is TGTGCCAGCAGCTTAGGAGCCGGACAGGTGAATCAGCCCCAGCATTTT.

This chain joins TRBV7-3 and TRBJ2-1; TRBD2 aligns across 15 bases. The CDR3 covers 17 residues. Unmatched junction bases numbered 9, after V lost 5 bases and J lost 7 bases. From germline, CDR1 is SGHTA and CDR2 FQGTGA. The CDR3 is CASSPHSGLAGGNEQFF. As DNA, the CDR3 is TGTGCCAGCAGCCCCCACTCGGGACTAGCGGGAGGAAATGAGCAGTTCTTC.